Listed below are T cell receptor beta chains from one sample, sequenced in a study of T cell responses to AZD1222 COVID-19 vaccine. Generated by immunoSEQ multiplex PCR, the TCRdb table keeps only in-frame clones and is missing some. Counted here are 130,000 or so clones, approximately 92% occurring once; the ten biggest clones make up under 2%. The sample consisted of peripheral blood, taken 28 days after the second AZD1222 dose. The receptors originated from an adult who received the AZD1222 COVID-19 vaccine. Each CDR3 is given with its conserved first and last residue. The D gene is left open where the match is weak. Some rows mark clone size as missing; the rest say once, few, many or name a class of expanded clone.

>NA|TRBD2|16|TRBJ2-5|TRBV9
TGTGCCAGCAGCCCCCCCGGACTAGCGGGATCGGAGACCCAGTACTTC
CASSPPGLAGSETQYF
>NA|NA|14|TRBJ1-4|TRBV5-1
TGCGCCAGCAGCTTGGTCCCACCCGGTGAAAAACTGTTTTTT
CASSLVPPGEKLFF
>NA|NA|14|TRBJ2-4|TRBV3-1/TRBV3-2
TGTGCCAGCCAGGACGTTTACGCCAAAAACATTCAGTACTTC
CASQDVYAKNIQYF
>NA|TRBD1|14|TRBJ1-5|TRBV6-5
TGTGCCAGCAGCACAGGGGTGCGCAATCAGCCCCAGCATTTT
CASSTGVRNQPQHF
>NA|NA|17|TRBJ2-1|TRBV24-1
TGTGCCACCAGTGAGCCAGCTAGCCAGGGCTCCTACAATGAGCAGTTCTTC
CATSEPASQGSYNEQFF
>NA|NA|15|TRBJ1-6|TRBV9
TGTGCCAGCAGCGTAGAGGGACTTGCCAATTCACCCCTCCACTTT
CASSVEGLANSPLHF
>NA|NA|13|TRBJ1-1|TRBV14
TGTGCCAGCAGCCGACAGATGAACACTGAAGCTTTCTTT
CASSRQMNTEAFF
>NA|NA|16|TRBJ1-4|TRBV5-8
TGTGCCAGCAGCAACACCCTCTGGCGCGACAATGAAAAACTGTTTTTT
CASSNTLWRDNEKLFF
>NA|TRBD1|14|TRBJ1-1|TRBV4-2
TGTGCCAGCAGCCGGGACAGTATGAACACTGAAGCTTTCTTT
CASSRDSMNTEAFF
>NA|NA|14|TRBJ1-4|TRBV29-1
TGCAGCGCCGCAAGGGGCGCAACTAATGAAAAACTGTTTTTT
CSAARGATNEKLFF
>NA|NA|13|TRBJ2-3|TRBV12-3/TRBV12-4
TGTGCCAGCAGTTTGGGGGGCCCAGATACGCAGTATTTT
CASSLGGPDTQYF
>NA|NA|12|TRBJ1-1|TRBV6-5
TGTGCCAGCAGGGATTGGGGGTCTGAAGCTTTCTTT
CASRDWGSEAFF
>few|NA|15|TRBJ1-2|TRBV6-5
TGTGCCAGCAGTTACTCCTGGACAGCTAACTATGGCTACACCTTC
CASSYSWTANYGYTF
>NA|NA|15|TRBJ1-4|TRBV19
TGTGCCAGTACCACGGGGTCGGGGGCTAATGAAAAACTGTTTTTT
CASTTGSGANEKLFF
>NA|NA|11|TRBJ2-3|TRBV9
TGTGCCAGCAGCTTCACAGATACGCAGTATTTT
CASSFTDTQYF
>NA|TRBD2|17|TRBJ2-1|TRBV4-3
TGCGCCAGCAGCAAAAAGAGAGTCGGCGGGAGGGCGAATGAGCAGTTCTTC
CASSKKRVGGRANEQFF
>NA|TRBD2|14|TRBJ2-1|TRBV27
TGTGCCAGCAGTTTAAAGCGGGGATACAATGAGCAGTTCTTC
CASSLKRGYNEQFF
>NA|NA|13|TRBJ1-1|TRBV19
TGTGCCGTGGGGCGCAGGGAGGGCACTGAAGCTTTCTTT
CAVGRREGTEAFF
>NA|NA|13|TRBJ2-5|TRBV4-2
TGTGCCAGCAGCCCGGCTACTCAAGAGACCCAGTACTTC
CASSPATQETQYF
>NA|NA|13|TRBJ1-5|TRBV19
TGTGCCAGTAGCGGGACGGGATATCAGCCCCAGCATTTT
CASSGTGYQPQHF
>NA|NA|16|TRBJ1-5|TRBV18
TGTGCCAGCTCACCCTCAGGGGTCGAAGGCAATCAGCCCCAGCATTTT
CASSPSGVEGNQPQHF
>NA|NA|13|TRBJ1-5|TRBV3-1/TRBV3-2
TGTGCCAGCAGCCAAGACCTGAATGGGCCCCAGCATTTT
CASSQDLNGPQHF
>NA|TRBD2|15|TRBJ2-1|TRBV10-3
TGTGCCATCAGTCTCGGGACTAGCTCCTACAATGAGCAGTTCTTC
CAISLGTSSYNEQFF
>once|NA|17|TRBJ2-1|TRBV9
TGTGCCAGCAGCGTTTCAAAGGGGACCGCTTTTGGCAATGAGCAGTTCTTC
CASSVSKGTAFGNEQFF
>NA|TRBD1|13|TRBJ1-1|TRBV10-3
TGTGCCATCAGGCAGGGGGCTGGCACTGAAGCTTTCTTT
CAIRQGAGTEAFF
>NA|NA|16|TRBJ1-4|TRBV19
TGTGCCAGTAGTCCAAGGACACGCCTCCGTGATGAAAAACTGTTTTTT
CASSPRTRLRDEKLFF
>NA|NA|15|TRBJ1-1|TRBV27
TGTGCCAGCAGTCCGGGAGGAGGGTTGAACACTGAAGCTTTCTTT
CASSPGGGLNTEAFF
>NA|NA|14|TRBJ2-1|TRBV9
TGTGCCAGCAGCGTAGGCCGGGGATACAATGAGCAGTTCTTC
CASSVGRGYNEQFF
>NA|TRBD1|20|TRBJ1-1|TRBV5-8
TGTGCCAGCAGCTCCTTACGATGGACAGGGCTTCACGATGCGAACACTGAAGCTTTCTTT
CASSSLRWTGLHDANTEAFF
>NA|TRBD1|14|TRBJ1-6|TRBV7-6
TGTGCCAGCAGCAAGGGACAGGGAGGTTCACCCCTCCACTTT
CASSKGQGGSPLHF
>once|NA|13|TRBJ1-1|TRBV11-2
TGTGCCAGCAGCTTAGGGACGGGGACTGAAGCTTTCTTT
CASSLGTGTEAFF
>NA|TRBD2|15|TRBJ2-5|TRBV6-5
TGTGCCAGCAGTTACGGACTAGCGGGGGCAGAGACCCAGTACTTC
CASSYGLAGAETQYF
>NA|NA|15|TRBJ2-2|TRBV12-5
TGTGCTAGTGCCCAATCGACAGGGAACACCGGGGAGCTGTTTTTT
CASAQSTGNTGELFF
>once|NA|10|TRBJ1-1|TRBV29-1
TGCAGCGCCCACGACACTGAAGCTTTCTTT
CSAHDTEAFF
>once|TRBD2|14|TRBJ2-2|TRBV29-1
TGCAGCGTTGGTTCGGGAGGGGGGACCGGGGAGCTGTTTTTT
CSVGSGGGTGELFF
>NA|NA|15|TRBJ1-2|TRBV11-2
TGTGCCAGCAGCTCTCTCTGGCGGGGGGTCTATGGCTACACCTTC
CASSSLWRGVYGYTF
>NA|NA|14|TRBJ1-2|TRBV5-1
TGCGCCAGCAGCTTGGTTGAGGGCTTCGGTCAACGGACCTTC
CASSLVEGFGQRTF
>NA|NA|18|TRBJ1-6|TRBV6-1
TGTGCCAGCAGTGAATACCTTGGGTGGAACTCCTATAATTCACCCCTCCACTTT
CASSEYLGWNSYNSPLHF
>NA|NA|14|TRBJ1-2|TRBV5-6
TGTGCCAGCAGCTTGGCGGACAGTTTTTATGGCTACACCTTC
CASSLADSFYGYTF
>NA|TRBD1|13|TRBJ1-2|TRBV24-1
TGTGCCACCAGTGACGGACAGGGGTATGGCTACACCTTC
CATSDGQGYGYTF
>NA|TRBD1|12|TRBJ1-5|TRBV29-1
TGCAGCGTTTCGACAGGGGATCAGCCCCAGCATTTT
CSVSTGDQPQHF
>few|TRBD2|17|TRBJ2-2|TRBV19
TGTGCCAGTAACCAGCGGGGGTCCAAGGGGGGCACCGGGGAGCTGTTTTTT
CASNQRGSKGGTGELFF
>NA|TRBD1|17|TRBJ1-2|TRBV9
TGTGCCAGCACCCGTAGTGGACAGGGAGGGTTTGGCTATGGCTACACCTTC
CASTRSGQGGFGYGYTF
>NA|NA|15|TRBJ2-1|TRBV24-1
TGTGCCACCAGTGTGGCGGCAGGGGAGAGGAATGAGCAGTTCTTC
CATSVAAGERNEQFF
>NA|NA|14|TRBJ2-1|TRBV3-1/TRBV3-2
TGTGCCAGCAGCCAAGCCCATTGGATCAATGAGCAGTTCTTC
CASSQAHWINEQFF